This passage covers 18 T cell receptor beta chains from one sample sequenced in a study of shared clonotypes between healthy human individuals. Assay used: immunoSEQ multiplex PCR; TCRdb lists only in-frame clones, some missing. The sample has over 2,000,000 clones; 80% to 95% are singletons. It was CD45RO-negative cells, positively selected for CCR7, that made up naive CD8 cells, with terminally differentiated effector memory CD45RA+ cells excluded. The sample consisted of naive CD8+ T cells from PBMCs. The receptor set was obtained from a man younger than 35 in good health. Some clones in this sample may be carry-over from other donors' samples.

The chain employs TRBV4-2 and TRBJ2-2, with 7 bases identical to TRBD2. Germline CDR1 is LGHNA and CDR2 is YNFKEQ. J gave up 1 base and V 1 base, and 3 bases lay outside the gene matches. This CDR3 is 16 amino acids long. The CDR3 nucleotides read TGTGCCAGCAGCCAAGTAAGCGGGATGAACACCGGGGAGCTGTTTTTT. This sequence encodes CASSQVSGMNTGELFF.

This clone was recorded once. The chain uses TRBV5-8 and TRBJ1-4, with no clear D. The length of the CDR3 is 15 residues. The germline gives CDR1 SGHTS, CDR2 YDEGEE. The germline V and J ends were trimmed by 0 bases and 7 bases, with 13 bases remaining between them. CDR3 protein: CASSLVAGIGEKLFF. Written as DNA, the CDR3 is TGTGCCAGCAGCTTGGTAGCGGGGATCGGTGAAAAACTGTTTTTT.

This clone has only one observation. V gene TRBV7-9 combines with J gene TRBJ2-5; D not resolved. The V gene's germline CDR1 is SEHNR and CDR2 FQNEAQ (reference sequence). V was cut by 6 bases and J by 5 bases, with 10 bases left in between. The CDR3 sequence is 12 residues long. The CDR3 DNA is TGTGCCAGCAGGTCCCGGCAGGAGACCCAGTACTTC. It yields the protein CASRSRQETQYF.

CDR3 region: CATSRPTTVSGNTIYF. The CDR3 region has the DNA TGTGCCACCAGCAGACCAACGACAGTCTCTGGAAACACCATATATTTT. The rearrangement uses TRBV15 and TRBJ1-3; a weak D match, TRBD1 (5 bases). The V end was cut by 2 bases, the J end by 0 bases, with 11 bases between. The CDR3 is 16 amino acids. Looked up from germline, CDR1 is LNHNV and CDR2 is YYDKDF (reference sequence).

The rearrangement joins TRBV5-1 to TRBJ2-3, with 9 positions matching TRBD1. This CDR3 contains 16 residues. With 2 bases clipped from V and 1 base from J, the junction kept 5 bases outside the gene matches. Germline V gene sequence: CDR1 SGHRS, CDR2 YFSETQ. DNA of the CDR3: TGCGCCAGCAGCTTCAGGGACAGGGTCGGCACAGATACGCAGTATTTT. It yields the protein CASSFRDRVGTDTQYF. Complete variable domain (other parts from reference TRBV5-1 and TRBJ2-3): KAGVTQTPRYLIKTRGQQVTLSCSPISGHRSVSWYQQTPGQGLQFLFEYFSETQRNKGNFPGRFSGRQFSNSRSEMNVSTLELGDSALYLCASSFRDRVGTDTQYFGPGTRLTVL.

This rearrangement joins TRBV4-1 to TRBJ1-2; no clear D. Looked up from germline, CDR1 is MGHRA and CDR2 is YSYEKL. V dropped 0 bases and J dropped 4 bases, with 9 bases sitting between them. The CDR3 sequence is 14 residues long. The CDR3 sequence: CASSQDQGSYGYTF. In DNA, the CDR3 is TGCGCCAGCAGCCAAGATCAAGGGTCCTATGGCTACACCTTC.

CDR3 protein: CASSRGGRPISGNTIYF. The CDR3 DNA sequence: TGTGCCAGCAGTAGGGGTGGGCGTCCGATCTCTGGAAACACCATATATTTT. This sequence joins TRBV27 and TRBJ1-3; D is perhaps TRBD1 (5 bases). Trimming took 5 bases from V and 0 from J, leaving 17 bases between them. Germline-derived CDR1 and CDR2 are MNHEY and SMNVEV (reference sequence). This CDR3 spans 17 amino acids.

The chain employs TRBV29-1 and TRBJ1-2, with a weak D call TRBD1 (6 bases). Per germline, CDR1 SQVTM and CDR2 ANQGSEA. V lost 5 bases and J 7 bases, leaving 17 bases between the germline ends. The CDR3 has 13 residues. The DNA for the CDR3 is TGCAGCGTTATGGAGGGGGACCGGAGTGGCTACACCTTC. It specifies CSVMEGDRSGYTF.

This sequence joins TRBV5-1 and TRBJ2-7; D is perhaps TRBD2 (6 bases). V dropped 10 bases and J dropped 9 bases, with 17 bases sitting between them. Looked up from germline, CDR1 is SGHRS and CDR2 is YFSETQ. The CDR3 loop spans 11 amino acids. CDR3 nucleotide sequence: TGCGCCCCATTCCGCCGGGGAGGGCAGTACTTC. It codes for CAPFRRGGQYF.

To note about this clone: This sample also contains other DNA sequences that code for the same CDR3. This sequence joins TRBV28 and TRBJ2-2; TRBD1 or TRBD2 may be the D gene (5 bases each). Trimming cost V 2 bases and J 3 bases, with 7 bases left between them. This CDR3 comprises 14 residues. The V gene's germline CDR1 is MDHEN and CDR2 SYDVKM. CDR3 in amino acids: CASSLQGDTGELFF. Written as DNA, the CDR3 is TGTGCCAGCAGTTTACAGGGAGACACCGGGGAGCTGTTTTTT. Drawing the rest from reference TRBV28 and TRBJ2-2, the complete variable domain is DVKVTQSSRYLVKRTGEKVFLECVQDMDHENMFWYRQDPGLGLRLIYFSYDVKMKEKGDIPEGYSVSREKKERFSLILESASTNQTSMYLCASSLQGDTGELFFGEGSRLTVL.

The rearrangement uses TRBV4-1 and TRBJ2-3, with D possibly TRBD1 on 6 matching bases. This CDR3 is built from 15 residues. The V gene's germline CDR1 is MGHRA and CDR2 YSYEKL. V shed 2 bases and J shed 0 bases, with 9 bases lying between them. Written as DNA, the CDR3 is TGCGCCAGCAGCCAAACAGGGCTGAGCACAGATACGCAGTATTTT. Translating gives CASSQTGLSTDTQYF.

The chain couples TRBV6-5 to TRBJ2-1, with 13 positions matching TRBD2. The length of the CDR3 is 15 residues. J was trimmed by 8 bases and V by 4 bases; bases with no gene match: 5. The V gene's germline CDR1 is MNHEY and CDR2 SVGAGI. DNA for the CDR3: TGTGCCAGCAGTTCCACCGGACTAGCGGGAGATGAGCAGTTCTTC. Protein sequence: CASSSTGLAGDEQFF.

The CDR3 DNA sequence: TGCAGCGTTCGGACCGGGGACAGCAGAGAGCAGTACTTC. Its translation is CSVRTGDSREQYF. The J gene is TRBJ2-7, the V gene TRBV29-1, with 7 bases fitting TRBD1. The germline V gene encodes CDR1 SQVTM and CDR2 ANQGSEA. The trim removed 5 bases at V and 7 bases at J, leaving 11 bases unmatched. The CDR3 is 13 amino acids.

The chain has TRBV10-3 and TRBJ2-7; TRBD2 is a possible D gene (6 bases). This CDR3 is 14 amino acids long. Per germline, CDR1 ENHRY and CDR2 SYGVKD. V was cut by 4 bases and J by 5 bases, with 15 bases left in between. The CDR3 coding sequence is TGTGCCATCAGTGTGGGCGGGATTGGGAACGAGCAGTACTTC. Its protein product is CAISVGGIGNEQYF.

The V gene is TRBV30, the J gene TRBJ2-3; 7 bases line up with TRBD2. The V gene's germline CDR1 is GTSNPN and CDR2 SVGIG (reference sequence). V lost 4 bases to trimming and J lost 0 bases; unmatched junction nucleotides: 16. This CDR3 region has 18 residues. CDR3 amino acids: CAWTSKGDGRHSTDTQYF. The CDR3 region has the DNA TGTGCCTGGACGTCGAAAGGGGACGGGAGGCACAGCACAGATACGCAGTATTTT. The full variable domain, rest sourced from reference TRBV30 and TRBJ2-3, is SQTIHQWPATLVQPVGSPLSLECTVEGTSNPNLYWYRQAAGRGLQLLFYSVGIGQISSEVPQNLSASRPQDRQFILSSKKLLLSDSGFYLCAWTSKGDGRHSTDTQYFGPGTRLTVL.

V usage is TRBV29-1 and J usage is TRBJ2-2; TRBD2 is a possible D gene (5 bases). Trimming pared 6 bases from V and 1 base from J, leaving 15 bases between. Germline V gene lookup returns CDR1 SQVTM and CDR2 ANQGSEA. CDR3 length equals 15 residues. The CDR3 nucleotides are TGCAGCGTGATCCCGGGATCCCAGAACACCGGGGAGCTGTTTTTT. It is translated as CSVIPGSQNTGELFF.

CDR3 sequence reads: CASSATDSQETQYF. In nucleotides, the CDR3 is TGTGCCAGCAGCGCGACAGATAGCCAAGAGACCCAGTACTTC. The genes are TRBV7-6 and TRBJ2-5, with a weak D call TRBD1 (5 bases). Germline CDR1 is SGHVS and CDR2 is FNYEAQ. Trimming left V 5 bases short and J 1 base short, with 11 bases between. The CDR3 consists of 14 residues. Combining the CDR3 with reference TRBV7-6 and TRBJ2-5 gives the whole variable domain GAGVSQSPRYKVTKRGQDVALRCDPISGHVSLYWYRQALGQGPEFLTYFNYEAQQDKSGLPNDRFSAERPEGSISTLTIQRTEQRDSAMYRCASSATDSQETQYFGPGTRLLVL.

Of note for this clone: The sample contains more than one DNA sequence encoding this CDR3. The J gene is TRBJ2-7, the V gene TRBV9; D remains unclear. Germline CDR1 is SGDLS and CDR2 is YYNGEE. The CDR3 is 12 residues long. Trimming stripped 3 bases from V and 0 bases from J, with 4 bases between. The CDR3 loop is CASSASSYEQYF. As DNA, the CDR3 is TGTGCCAGCAGCGCTTCCTCCTACGAGCAGTACTTC.